What follows is one T cell receptor (beta chain) and its context. This sample is drawn from a study of blood T cells in healthy people across ages. Donors were systemically healthy Caucasian individuals from Russia aged roughly 6 to 100 years. Total RNA was isolated from each sample in quantities of at least 6 micrograms. This CDR3 has 13 amino acids. The V gene's germline CDR1 is SGHDN and CDR2 FVKESK. The authors ran a second PCR of 7 to 11 cycles using a sample-barcoded 5' primer and a J-beta primer mix. The template-switch adaptor was a 5' adaptor with 12 random nucleotides. It tagged each cDNA molecule. Each CDR3 protein gets one entry after TCRdb re-called the 5' RACE reads with MiXCR. The sample lists over 1,300,000 distinct CDR3 sequences; roughly 60% were seen once.

This TCR came from a young man in good health. The chain recombines TRBV14 with TRBJ2-7; D is unresolved. Near its end, the DNA agrees better with TRBJ2-5, so the J call may be wrong. The sample consisted of blood. CDR3: CASRETTQETQYF. In DNA form, the CDR3 reads TGTGCCAGCAGGGAGACAACCCAAGAGACCCAGTACTTC.